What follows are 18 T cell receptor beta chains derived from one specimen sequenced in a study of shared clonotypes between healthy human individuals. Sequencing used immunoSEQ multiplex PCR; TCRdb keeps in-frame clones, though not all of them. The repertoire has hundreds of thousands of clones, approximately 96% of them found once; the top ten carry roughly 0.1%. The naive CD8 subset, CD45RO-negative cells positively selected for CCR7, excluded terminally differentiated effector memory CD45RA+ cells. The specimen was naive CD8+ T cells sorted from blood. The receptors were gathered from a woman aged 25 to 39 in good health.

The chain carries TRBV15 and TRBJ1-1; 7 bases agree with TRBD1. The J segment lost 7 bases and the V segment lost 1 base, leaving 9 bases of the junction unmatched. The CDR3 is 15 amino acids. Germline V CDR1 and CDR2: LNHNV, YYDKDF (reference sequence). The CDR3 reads CATSRVRTGSVEAFF. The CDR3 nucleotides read TGTGCCACCAGCAGAGTCAGGACAGGAAGTGTTGAAGCTTTCTTT.

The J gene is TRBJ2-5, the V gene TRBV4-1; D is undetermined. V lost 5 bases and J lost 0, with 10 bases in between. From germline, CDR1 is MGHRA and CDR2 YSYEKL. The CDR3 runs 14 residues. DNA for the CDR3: TGCGCCAGCAGCTACGACCAGTACCAAGAGACCCAGTACTTC. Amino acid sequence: CASSYDQYQETQYF.

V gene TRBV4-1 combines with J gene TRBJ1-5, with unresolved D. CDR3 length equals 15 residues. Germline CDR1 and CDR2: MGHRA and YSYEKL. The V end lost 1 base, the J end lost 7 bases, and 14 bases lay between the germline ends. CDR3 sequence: CASSQVLIDLQPQHF. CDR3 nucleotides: TGCGCCAGCAGCCAAGTTTTAATTGACTTACAGCCCCAGCATTTT.

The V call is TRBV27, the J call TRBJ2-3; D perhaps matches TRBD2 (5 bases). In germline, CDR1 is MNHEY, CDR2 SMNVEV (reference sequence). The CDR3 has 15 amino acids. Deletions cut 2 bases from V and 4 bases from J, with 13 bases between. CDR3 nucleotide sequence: TGTGCCAGCAGTTTACGAGGGATGGGAGCAGATACGCAGTATTTT. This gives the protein CASSLRGMGADTQYF.

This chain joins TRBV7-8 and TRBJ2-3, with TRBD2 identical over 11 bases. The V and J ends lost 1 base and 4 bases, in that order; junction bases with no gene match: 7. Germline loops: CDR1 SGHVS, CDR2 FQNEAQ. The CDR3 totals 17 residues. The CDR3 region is CASSLVLRLAGSDTQYF. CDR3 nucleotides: TGTGCCAGCAGCTTAGTACTTAGACTAGCGGGATCAGATACGCAGTATTTT.

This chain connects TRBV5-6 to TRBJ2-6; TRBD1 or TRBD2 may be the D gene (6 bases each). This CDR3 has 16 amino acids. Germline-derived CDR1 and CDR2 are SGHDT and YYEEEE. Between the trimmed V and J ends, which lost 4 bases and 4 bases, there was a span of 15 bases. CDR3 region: CASSAGGGRGANVLTF. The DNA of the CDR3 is TGTGCCAGCAGCGCAGGAGGGGGACGAGGGGCCAACGTCCTGACTTTC.

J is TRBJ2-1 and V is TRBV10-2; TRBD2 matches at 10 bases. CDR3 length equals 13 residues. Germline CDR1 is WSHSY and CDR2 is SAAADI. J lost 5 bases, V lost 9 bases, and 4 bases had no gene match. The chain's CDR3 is CASGTSANNEQFF. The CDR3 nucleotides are TGCGCCAGTGGGACTAGCGCCAACAATGAGCAGTTCTTC.

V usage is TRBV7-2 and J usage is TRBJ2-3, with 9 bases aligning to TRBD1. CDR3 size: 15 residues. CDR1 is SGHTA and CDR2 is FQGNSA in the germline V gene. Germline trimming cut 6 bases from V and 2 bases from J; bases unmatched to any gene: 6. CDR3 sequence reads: CASRGRDRATDTQYF. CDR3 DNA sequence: TGTGCCAGCAGAGGCCGGGACAGGGCCACAGATACGCAGTATTTT.

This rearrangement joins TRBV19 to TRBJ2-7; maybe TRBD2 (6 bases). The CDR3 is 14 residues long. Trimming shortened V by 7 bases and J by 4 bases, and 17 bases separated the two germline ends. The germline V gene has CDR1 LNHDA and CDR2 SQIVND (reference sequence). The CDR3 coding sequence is TGTGCCAGTAACCAGGGACTTGGTGGTTACGAGCAGTACTTC. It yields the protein CASNQGLGGYEQYF.

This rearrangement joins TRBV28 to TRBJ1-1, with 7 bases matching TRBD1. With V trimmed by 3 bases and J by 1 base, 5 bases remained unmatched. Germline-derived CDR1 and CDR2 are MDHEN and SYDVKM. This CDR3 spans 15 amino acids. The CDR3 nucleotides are TGTGCCAGCAGTTTTCTTGCAGGGGGGAACACTGAAGCTTTCTTT. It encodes CASSFLAGGNTEAFF. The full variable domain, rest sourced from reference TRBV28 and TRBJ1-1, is DVKVTQSSRYLVKRTGEKVFLECVQDMDHENMFWYRQDPGLGLRLIYFSYDVKMKEKGDIPEGYSVSREKKERFSLILESASTNQTSMYLCASSFLAGGNTEAFFGQGTRLTVV.

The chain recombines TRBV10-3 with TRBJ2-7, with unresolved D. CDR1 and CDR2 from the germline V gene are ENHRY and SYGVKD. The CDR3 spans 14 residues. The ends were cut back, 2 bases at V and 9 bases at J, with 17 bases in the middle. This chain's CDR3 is CAISEGPPSTVQYF. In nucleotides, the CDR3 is TGTGCCATCAGTGAGGGCCCTCCCTCAACGGTGCAGTACTTC.

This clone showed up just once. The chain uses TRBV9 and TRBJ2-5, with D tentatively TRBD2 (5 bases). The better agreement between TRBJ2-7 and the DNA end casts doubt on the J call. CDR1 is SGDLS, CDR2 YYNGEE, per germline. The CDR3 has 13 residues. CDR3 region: CASSPPLGSEQYF. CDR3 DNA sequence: TGTGCCAGCAGCCCACCTCTAGGGAGCGAGCAGTACTTC.

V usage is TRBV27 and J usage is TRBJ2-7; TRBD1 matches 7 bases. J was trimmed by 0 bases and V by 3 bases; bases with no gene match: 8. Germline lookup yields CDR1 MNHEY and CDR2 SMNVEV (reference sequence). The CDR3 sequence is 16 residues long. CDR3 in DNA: TGTGCCAGCAGTTTGGGGACAGTCCCTCTCTCCTACGAGCAGTACTTC. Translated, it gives CASSLGTVPLSYEQYF.

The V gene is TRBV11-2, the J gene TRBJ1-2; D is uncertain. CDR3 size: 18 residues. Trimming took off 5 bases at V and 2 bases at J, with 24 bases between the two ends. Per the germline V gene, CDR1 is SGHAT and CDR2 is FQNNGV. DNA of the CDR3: TGTGCCAGCAGCCCCCATCCGGTATCCGGGATCGGGAACTATGGCTACACCTTC. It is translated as CASSPHPVSGIGNYGYTF.

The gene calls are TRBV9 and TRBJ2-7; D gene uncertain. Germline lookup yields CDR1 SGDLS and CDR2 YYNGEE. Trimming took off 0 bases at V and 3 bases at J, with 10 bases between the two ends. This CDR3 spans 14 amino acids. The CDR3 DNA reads TGTGCCAGCAGCGTAGATGGCGGTAGCTACGAGCAGTACTTC. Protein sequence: CASSVDGGSYEQYF.

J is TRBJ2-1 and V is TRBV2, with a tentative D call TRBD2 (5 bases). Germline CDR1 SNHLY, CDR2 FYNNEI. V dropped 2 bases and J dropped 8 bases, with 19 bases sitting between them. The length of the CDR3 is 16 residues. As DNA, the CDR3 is TGTGCCAGCAGTGAAAAAATAAAGAAACTAGTTGATGAGCAGTTCTTC. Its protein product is CASSEKIKKLVDEQFF.

The CDR3 region has the DNA TGTGCCAGCAGTTTAGTCGGGCCCCAGCATTTT. It yields the protein CASSLVGPQHF. The V and J genes are TRBV28 and TRBJ1-5; D gene ambiguous. With 2 bases removed from V and 9 bases from J, the gap between germline ends came to 5 bases. Germline-derived CDR1 and CDR2 are MDHEN and SYDVKM. The CDR3 covers 11 residues.

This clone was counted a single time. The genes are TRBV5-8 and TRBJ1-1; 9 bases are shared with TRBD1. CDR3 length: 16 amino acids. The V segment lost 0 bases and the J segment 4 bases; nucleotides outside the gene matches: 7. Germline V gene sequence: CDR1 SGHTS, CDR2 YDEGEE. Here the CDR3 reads CASSLAWDREGTEAFF. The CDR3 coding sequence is TGTGCCAGCAGCTTGGCCTGGGACAGGGAGGGCACTGAAGCTTTCTTT.